The sample holds one count of the clone carrying this TCR beta chain. Original handling: Estimation of nucleated cell counts relied on the amplification of reference gene primers. Assay: immunoSEQ multiplex PCR; the TCRdb copy retains only in-frame clones and omits some. V and J calls and clone size are copied from that table; D and trimming were computed from the DNA. The table shows roughly 250,000 clones, with about 85% occurring only once. These data are taken from a study of blood T cell repertoires in COVID-19. Study context: The origin of the acute and convalescent COVID-19 samples was the United States, Italy and Spain. PBMCs, B-cell-depleted T cells, or T cells were the source of the cDNA or gDNA that made up the material.

This CDR3 has 12 amino acids. V was clipped by 0 bases and J by 9 bases, with 7 bases between them. The V gene's germline CDR1 is SGHRS and CDR2 YFSETQ. The chain carries TRBV5-1 and TRBJ1-3; D unresolved. Sequencing used peripheral blood. The source is a man between 60 and 75 years old who had recovered from COVID-19. Here the CDR3 reads CASSLERGTIYF. CDR3 sequence (DNA): TGCGCCAGCAGCTTGGAACGGGGCACCATATATTTT.